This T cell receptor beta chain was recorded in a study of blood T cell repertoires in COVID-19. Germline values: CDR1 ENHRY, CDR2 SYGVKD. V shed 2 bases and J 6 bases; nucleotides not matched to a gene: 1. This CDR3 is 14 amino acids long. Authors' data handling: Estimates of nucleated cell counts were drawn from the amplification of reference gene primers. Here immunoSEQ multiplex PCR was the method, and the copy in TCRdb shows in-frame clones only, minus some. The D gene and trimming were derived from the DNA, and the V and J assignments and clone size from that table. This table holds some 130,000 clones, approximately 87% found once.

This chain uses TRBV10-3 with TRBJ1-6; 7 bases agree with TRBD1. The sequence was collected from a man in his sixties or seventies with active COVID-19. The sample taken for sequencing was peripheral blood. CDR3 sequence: CAISETGANSPLHF. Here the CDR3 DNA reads TGTGCCATCAGTGAGACAGGGGCTAATTCACCCCTCCACTTT.